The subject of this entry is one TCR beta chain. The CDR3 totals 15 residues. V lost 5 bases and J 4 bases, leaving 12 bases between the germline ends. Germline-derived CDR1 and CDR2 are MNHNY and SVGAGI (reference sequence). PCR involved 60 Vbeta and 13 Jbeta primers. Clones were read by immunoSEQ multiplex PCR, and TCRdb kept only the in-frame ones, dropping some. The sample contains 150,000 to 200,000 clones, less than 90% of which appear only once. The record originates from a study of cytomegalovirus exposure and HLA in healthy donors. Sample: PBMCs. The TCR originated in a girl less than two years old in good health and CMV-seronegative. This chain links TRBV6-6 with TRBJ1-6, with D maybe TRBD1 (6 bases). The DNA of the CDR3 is TGTGCCAGCAGTCTATGGGACATTTATAATTCACCCCTCCACTTT. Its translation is CASSLWDIYNSPLHF.